One and the same sample provided the 9 T cell receptor beta chains below, sequenced in a study of CD8+ T cells in alopecia areata. The authors extracted RNA and reverse transcribed it into cDNA as the sequencing template. Produced via immunoSEQ multiplex PCR; TCRdb's table is partial and in-frame only. The sample carries around 110,000 clones, roughly 84% recorded once. Treatment indicated: oral pan-JAK inhibitor, 5-10 mg twice daily. This sample comprised CD8+ T cells sorted from blood, obtained at week 24, from a patient treated with tofacitinib. These receptors all come from a human donor with alopecia areata.

J is TRBJ1-1 and V is TRBV4-3; tentative D call: TRBD1 (6 bases). The germline V gene encodes CDR1 LGHNA and CDR2 YSLEER. V gave up 0 bases and J gave up 1 base, with 27 bases separating them. The CDR3 loop spans 21 amino acids. CDR3 sequence reads: CASSQEEGGEQGRRRNTEAFF. CDR3 DNA sequence: TGCGCCAGCAGCCAAGAAGAAGGGGGGGAACAGGGACGGCGTCGGAACACTGAAGCTTTCTTT.

This chain joins TRBV6-5 and TRBJ1-2; D possibly corresponds to TRBD1 (6 bases). The CDR3 consists of 13 residues. Between the trimmed V and J ends, which lost 6 bases and 6 bases, there was a span of 14 bases. Looked up from germline, CDR1 is MNHEY and CDR2 is SVGAGI. The CDR3 DNA sequence: TGTGCCAGCAGCTTGAGGGGGGCAGATGGCTACACCTTC. Its translation: CASSLRGADGYTF.

This clone has only one observation. The gene calls are TRBV27 and TRBJ2-7; 9 bases match TRBD2. V shed 0 bases, J shed 5 bases, and the junction held 8 bases outside the gene matches. From germline, CDR1 is MNHEY and CDR2 SMNVEV (reference sequence). This CDR3 contains 16 residues. CDR3 nucleotides: TGTGCCAGCAGTTTATCGGTCGCGGGGGGGCTTGACGAGCAGTACTTC. Translated: CASSLSVAGGLDEQYF.

This clone was counted a few times. The chain links TRBV4-2 to TRBJ2-7; TRBD2 agrees at 8 bases. Trimming cost V 3 bases and J 2 bases; bases outside gene matches: 12. The CDR3 spans 17 residues. CDR1 LGHNA and CDR2 YNFKEQ come from the germline V gene. CDR3 sequence: CASSQESAGGPTYEQYF. The CDR3 coding sequence is TGTGCCAGCAGCCAGGAAAGCGCGGGGGGCCCAACCTACGAGCAGTACTTC.

The genes are TRBV7-9 and TRBJ2-3; possible D gene TRBD1, 5 bases. Looked up from germline, CDR1 is SEHNR and CDR2 is FQNEAQ (reference sequence). This CDR3 region has 14 residues. Deletions cut 1 base from V and 2 bases from J, with 7 bases between. The CDR3 is CASSLGGLTDTQYF. The CDR3 region has the DNA TGTGCCAGCAGCTTAGGGGGCCTCACAGATACGCAGTATTTT.

V gene TRBV27 combines with J gene TRBJ2-7; D possibly corresponds to TRBD1 (8 bases). The CDR3 extends over 16 amino acids. The germline V gene encodes CDR1 MNHEY and CDR2 SMNVEV (reference sequence). Trimming cost V 5 bases and J 1 base, with 18 bases left between them. CDR3 loop: CASSPRDRRGSYEQYF. CDR3 coding DNA: TGTGCCAGCAGTCCCAGGGACAGGCGGGGGTCCTACGAGCAGTACTTC.

As for this clone: The same CDR3 is also encoded by other DNA sequences in this sample. The V and J genes are TRBV7-9 and TRBJ2-7; D uncertain. V dropped 3 bases and J dropped 2 bases, with 5 bases sitting between them. The length of the CDR3 is 12 residues. The germline CDR1 and CDR2 sequences are SEHNR and FQNEAQ (reference sequence). CDR3 amino acids: CASSLGTYEQYF. The CDR3 DNA reads TGTGCCAGCAGCTTGGGAACCTACGAGCAGTACTTC.

V and J are TRBV7-8 and TRBJ2-7; the match to TRBD2 covers 8 bases. Trimming at V came to 5 bases and at J to 5 bases, leaving 8 bases not matched to a gene. Per germline, CDR1 SGHVS and CDR2 FQNEAQ. There are 14 residues in the CDR3. CDR3 DNA: TGTGCCAGCAGCATCTTCTCGACTAGCGACGAGCAGTACTTC. This gives the protein CASSIFSTSDEQYF.

The chain couples TRBV7-2 to TRBJ1-4; D is perhaps TRBD1 (5 bases). CDR1 SGHTA and CDR2 FQGNSA come from the germline V gene. This CDR3 is 15 amino acids long. Trimming cost V 3 bases and J 8 bases, with 16 bases left between them. CDR3 nucleotide sequence: TGTGCCAGCAGCTTCTTAGGGGCGACCCCAGAAAAACTGTTTTTT. Translation gives CASSFLGATPEKLFF.